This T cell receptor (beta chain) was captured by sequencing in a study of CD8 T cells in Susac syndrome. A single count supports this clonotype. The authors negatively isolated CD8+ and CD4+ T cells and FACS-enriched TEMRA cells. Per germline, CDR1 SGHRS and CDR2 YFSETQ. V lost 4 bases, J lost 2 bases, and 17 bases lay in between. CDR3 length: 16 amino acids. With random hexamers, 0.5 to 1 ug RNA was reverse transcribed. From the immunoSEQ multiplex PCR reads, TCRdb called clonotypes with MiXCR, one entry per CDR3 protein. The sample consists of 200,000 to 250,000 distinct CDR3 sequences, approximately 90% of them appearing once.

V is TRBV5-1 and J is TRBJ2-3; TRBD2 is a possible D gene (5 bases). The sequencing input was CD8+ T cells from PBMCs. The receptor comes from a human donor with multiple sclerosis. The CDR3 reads CASSLTGVDFTDTQYF. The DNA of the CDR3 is TGCGCCAGCAGCCTCACGGGTGTGGACTTCACAGATACGCAGTATTTT.